These T cell receptor beta chains were read from a single sample in a study of Ad26.COV2.S vaccination and SARS-CoV-2 variants. Profiled with immunoSEQ multiplex PCR; TCRdb holds only in-frame clones, not every one. The repertoire consists of approximately 300,000 clones, with just over 85% occurring once and the leading ten covering more than 1.5%. Sequencing was performed on peripheral blood, taken in a trial of Ad26.COV2.S vaccine versus placebo. The receptors derive from a person aged 18-65 years who received the Ad26.COV2.S COVID-19 vaccine or a placebo. Both conserved end residues are part of each CDR3. D genes are given only for firm matches. Clone sizes are given selectively: once, few, many, or a class where the clone is expanded.

DNA,CDR3,V,D,J,size
TGTGCCAGCAGCAATAAGATGGGCAATGAGCAGTTCTTC,CASSNKMGNEQFF,TRBV21-1,-,TRBJ2-1,-
TGTGCCAGCTCAACGACTAGGGGGACAGGGGGTGCTCGAGGTTCCTACGAGCAGTACTTC,CASSTTRGTGGARGSYEQYF,TRBV18,TRBD1,TRBJ2-7,few
TGTGCCAGCAGTAGGACCCATAGGGACACCATATATTTT,CASSRTHRDTIYF,TRBV2,-,TRBJ1-3,-
TGTGCCCATATAGGGGGTAGCAATCAGCCCCAGCATTTT,CAHIGGSNQPQHF,TRBV19,-,TRBJ1-5,-
TGTGCCACCAGCAGAGGGGGCTCATCGGGGGAGCAGTACTTC,CATSRGGSSGEQYF,TRBV15,-,TRBJ2-7,-
TGCAGTGCTAGAATGCGAGAGACCCAGTACTTC,CSARMRETQYF,TRBV20-1,-,TRBJ2-5,-
TGTGCCAGCAGCCGGGACCATCCCTCCTACAATGAGCAGTTCTTC,CASSRDHPSYNEQFF,TRBV6-2/TRBV6-3,-,TRBJ2-1,few
TGTGCCAGCAGTTACCCCTCAGGGGGGACTGAAGCTTTCTTT,CASSYPSGGTEAFF,TRBV6-2/TRBV6-3,TRBD1,TRBJ1-1,-
TGTGCCAGCAGCCACGGACAGGCATATAACTATGGCTACACCTTC,CASSHGQAYNYGYTF,TRBV3-1/TRBV3-2,TRBD1,TRBJ1-2,-
TGTGCCAGCAGCCAAGAATCGGTGACAGTTAATGAAAAACTGTTTTTT,CASSQESVTVNEKLFF,TRBV3-1/TRBV3-2,-,TRBJ1-4,-
TGTGCCAGCAGCCAAGGGACAGGGGGAGGGCAAGAGACCCAGTACTTC,CASSQGTGGGQETQYF,TRBV5-4,TRBD1,TRBJ2-5,-
TGTGCCAGCAGTGAAGGGTGGCGGGGGCTGGCCAAAAACATTCAGTACTTC,CASSEGWRGLAKNIQYF,TRBV6-1,-,TRBJ2-4,-
TGTGCCAGCAGCGTAGGGGGTAGGGGTAATGAAGCTTTCTTT,CASSVGGRGNEAFF,TRBV9,-,TRBJ1-1,-
TGCGCCAGCAGCCGGGGGACAGGGAAAGAGACCCAGTACTTC,CASSRGTGKETQYF,TRBV5-1,TRBD1,TRBJ2-5,-
TGTGCCACCCTAGAGGGATCTGAAGCTTTCTTT,CATLEGSEAFF,TRBV6-5,-,TRBJ1-1,-
TGTGCCAGCAGCCAATACGACAGGGGGCTACTCGGCTACACCTTC,CASSQYDRGLLGYTF,TRBV3-1/TRBV3-2,TRBD1,TRBJ1-2,-
TGTGCCAGCAGCTTCTTCGGGCAGCCCCAGCATTTT,CASSFFGQPQHF,TRBV7-2,-,TRBJ1-5,-
TGCAGCGTTGAAGTACTGGGACAGGGTTTGTACAATGAGCAGTTCTTC,CSVEVLGQGLYNEQFF,TRBV29-1,TRBD1,TRBJ2-1,few
TGTGCCAGCAGTTCCAGCGGGGGCTATCAAGAGACCCAGTACTTC,CASSSSGGYQETQYF,TRBV6-2/TRBV6-3,TRBD2,TRBJ2-5,-
TGCGCCAGCAGTCCAGACAGTATTGAGCAGTTCTTC,CASSPDSIEQFF,TRBV10-1,-,TRBJ2-1,few
TGTGCCAGCAGTGGGACTAGCGGGGACATTAGGGGCTACGAGCAGTACTTC,CASSGTSGDIRGYEQYF,TRBV2,TRBD2,TRBJ2-7,-
TGCGCCAGCAGCTCTGAGGGGGGGAACACTGAAGCTTTCTTT,CASSSEGGNTEAFF,TRBV5-1,-,TRBJ1-1,-